Shown below are 15 T cell receptor beta chains from a single sample sequenced in a study of cytomegalovirus exposure and HLA in healthy donors. 13 Jbeta primers and 60 Vbeta primers were used for the PCR. The repertoire was sequenced with immunoSEQ multiplex PCR; TCRdb's copy has only in-frame clones and lacks some. Counted here are more than 110,000 clones, 75% to 90% occurring once; the ten biggest clones make up about 1.2%. The specimen was PBMCs. These receptor sequences come from a female donor in good health and CMV-seronegative.

There are a few counts of this clone. This chain connects TRBV2 to TRBJ2-1; TRBD2 might be the D (7 bases). CDR3 length equals 16 residues. Per the germline V gene, CDR1 is SNHLY and CDR2 is FYNNEI. V was shortened by 6 bases and J by 3 bases, with 18 bases between the two germline ends. CDR3 sequence: CASRGDLGGGYNEQFF. The CDR3 DNA sequence: TGTGCCAGCAGAGGGGACTTGGGAGGGGGCTACAATGAGCAGTTCTTC.

The chain couples TRBV6-1 to TRBJ1-2, with D possibly TRBD1 on 5 matching bases. Germline loops: CDR1 MNHNS, CDR2 SASEGT. This CDR3 has 14 residues. The V and J ends lost 4 bases and 4 bases respectively, with 13 bases between them. CDR3: CASSVGERGYGYTF. CDR3 bases: TGTGCCAGCAGTGTTGGGGAAAGGGGCTATGGCTACACCTTC.

The rearrangement joins TRBV6-1 to TRBJ2-7; D perhaps matches TRBD1 (7 bases). There are 13 residues in the CDR3. Between the trimmed V and J ends, which lost 3 bases and 3 bases, there was a span of 9 bases. Germline V gene sequence: CDR1 MNHNS, CDR2 SASEGT. The chain's CDR3 is CASSEQGGYEQYF. Written as DNA, the CDR3 is TGTGCCAGCAGTGAGCAGGGGGGCTACGAGCAGTACTTC.

This chain uses TRBV29-1 with TRBJ1-1; a weak D match, TRBD1 (6 bases). CDR3 length: 15 residues. Trimming removed 0 bases from V and 0 bases from J, with 11 bases in between. Germline-derived CDR1 and CDR2 are SQVTM and ANQGSEA. This CDR3 reads CSVEDQGGLNTEAFF. In nucleotides, the CDR3 is TGCAGCGTTGAAGATCAAGGGGGATTGAACACTGAAGCTTTCTTT.

This clone was seen just once. J is TRBJ2-1 and V is TRBV18; 9 bases match TRBD2. This CDR3 comprises 16 residues. J lost 8 bases, V lost 3 bases, and 11 bases had no gene match. CDR1 is KGHSH, CDR2 LQKENI, per germline. CDR3 in amino acids: CASSPSRTSESHEQFF. The CDR3 DNA follows: TGTGCCAGCTCACCGAGCCGGACTAGCGAGAGCCATGAGCAGTTCTTC.

The chain is built from TRBV4-1 and TRBJ2-7, with TRBD2 matching 10 bases. The CDR3 covers 18 residues. Germline lookup yields CDR1 MGHRA and CDR2 YSYEKL. Trimming at V came to 1 base and at J to 0 bases, leaving 9 bases not matched to a gene. CDR3 DNA sequence: TGCGCCAGCAGCCAAGGCGGCGGGACTAGCGCCTTCTCCTACGAGCAGTACTTC. It specifies CASSQGGGTSAFSYEQYF.

Written as DNA, the CDR3 is TGTGCCAGCAGCCCCCAGGTGAAGCACGAGCAGTACTTC. This encodes CASSPQVKHEQYF. J is TRBJ2-7 and V is TRBV11-2, with D unresolved. V shed 5 bases and J shed 5 bases, with 13 bases lying between them. The length of the CDR3 is 13 residues. Germline V lookup: CDR1 SGHAT, CDR2 FQNNGV.

The V gene is TRBV27, the J gene TRBJ2-7; 8 nucleotides align to TRBD2. Germline V gene lookup returns CDR1 MNHEY and CDR2 SMNVEV (reference sequence). The V segment lost 5 bases and the J segment 2 bases; nucleotides outside the gene matches: 5. The CDR3 length is 14 residues. The CDR3 nucleotides read TGTGCCAGCAGTCCGACTAGCGATCCCTACGAGCAGTACTTC. Its protein is CASSPTSDPYEQYF.

V gene TRBV6-5 combines with J gene TRBJ1-3; D is unclear. Germline CDR1 MNHEY, CDR2 SVGAGI. The CDR3 contains 13 residues. Trimming pared 2 bases from V and 5 bases from J, leaving 7 bases between. For the CDR3, the DNA is TGTGCCAGCAGTTACGGGCAGCGAAACACCATATATTTT. It is translated as CASSYGQRNTIYF.

The J gene is TRBJ1-1, the V gene TRBV28, with TRBD1 as a possible D gene (5 bases). This CDR3 is 14 amino acids long. V was cut by 3 bases and J by 8 bases, with 16 bases left in between. Germline V gives CDR1 MDHEN, CDR2 SYDVKM. Here the CDR3 reads CASSFGGTGIEAFF. The CDR3, as DNA: TGTGCCAGCAGTTTTGGCGGGACGGGGATAGAAGCTTTCTTT.

The chain links TRBV6-4 to TRBJ1-1; 7 nucleotides align to TRBD1. The ends lost 2 bases at V and 10 bases at J; junction bases unmatched: 28. Looked up from germline, CDR1 is MRHNA and CDR2 is SNTAGT. The CDR3 totals 20 residues. CDR3: CASSDGLEQGRTPIDQSAFF. CDR3 coding DNA: TGTGCCAGCAGTGACGGGCTTGAACAGGGGCGAACTCCGATCGATCAATCAGCTTTCTTT.

The chain combines TRBV28 with TRBJ2-7; D is unresolved. Germline V gene sequence: CDR1 MDHEN, CDR2 SYDVKM. The length of the CDR3 is 14 residues. Trimming removed 5 bases at V and 0 bases at J, with 11 bases between. The CDR3 DNA reads TGTGCCAGCAGTAGTCCGGTCAACTCCTACGAGCAGTACTTC. Translated: CASSSPVNSYEQYF.

The chain links TRBV5-6 to TRBJ2-5, with D perhaps matching TRBD1 (5 bases). Trimming left V 1 base short and J 1 base short, with 14 bases between. Germline V CDR1 and CDR2: SGHDT, YYEEEE. This CDR3 has 16 residues. The CDR3 coding sequence is TGTGCCAGCAGCTTGAGGTCAGGGCAGCTCCAAGAGACCCAGTACTTC. Its translation is CASSLRSGQLQETQYF.

This chain uses TRBV7-9 with TRBJ1-3; D is perhaps TRBD1 (5 bases). Per germline, CDR1 SEHNR and CDR2 FQNEAQ (reference sequence). V gave up 3 bases and J gave up 4 bases, with 10 bases separating them. The CDR3 covers 14 residues. CDR3 region: CASSLGGAGNTIYF. The CDR3, as DNA: TGTGCCAGCAGCTTGGGGGGAGCAGGAAACACCATATATTTT.

The gene calls are TRBV28 and TRBJ1-5, with a possible D match to TRBD1 (6 bases). Germline CDR1 MDHEN, CDR2 SYDVKM. Trimming pared 5 bases from V and 7 bases from J, leaving 21 bases between. The CDR3 consists of 16 residues. CDR3 nucleotides: TGTGCCAGCAGTAGGCACACACAGGGCGGGAGGCAGCCCCAGCATTTT. This codes for CASSRHTQGGRQPQHF.